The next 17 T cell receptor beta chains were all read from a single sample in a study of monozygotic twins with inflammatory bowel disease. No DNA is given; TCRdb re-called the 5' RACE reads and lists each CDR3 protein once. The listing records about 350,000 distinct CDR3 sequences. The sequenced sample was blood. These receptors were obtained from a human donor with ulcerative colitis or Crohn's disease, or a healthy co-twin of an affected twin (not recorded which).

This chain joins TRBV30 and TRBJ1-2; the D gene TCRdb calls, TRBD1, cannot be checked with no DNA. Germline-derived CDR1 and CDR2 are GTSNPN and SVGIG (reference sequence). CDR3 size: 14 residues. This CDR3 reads CAWLYTRDSGGYTF. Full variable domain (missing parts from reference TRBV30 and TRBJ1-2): SQTIHQWPATLVQPVGSPLSLECTVEGTSNPNLYWYRQAAGRGLQLLFYSVGIGQISSEVPQNLSASRPQDRQFILSSKKLLLSDSGFYLCAWLYTRDSGGYTFGSGTRLTVV.

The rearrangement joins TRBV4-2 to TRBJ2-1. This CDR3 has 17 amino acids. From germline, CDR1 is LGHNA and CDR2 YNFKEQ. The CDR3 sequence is CASSQDSSGGSNNEQFF.

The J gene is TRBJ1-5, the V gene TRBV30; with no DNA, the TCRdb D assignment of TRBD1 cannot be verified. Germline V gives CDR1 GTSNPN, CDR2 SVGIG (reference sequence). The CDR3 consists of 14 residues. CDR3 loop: CAWSVRGSNQPQHF.

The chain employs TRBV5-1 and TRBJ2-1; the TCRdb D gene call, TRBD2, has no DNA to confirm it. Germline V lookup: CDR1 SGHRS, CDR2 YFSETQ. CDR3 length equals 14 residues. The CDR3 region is CASSYRGPENEQFF. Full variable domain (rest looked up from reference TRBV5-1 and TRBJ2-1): KAGVTQTPRYLIKTRGQQVTLSCSPISGHRSVSWYQQTPGQGLQFLFEYFSETQRNKGNFPGRFSGRQFSNSRSEMNVSTLELGDSALYLCASSYRGPENEQFFGPGTRLTVL.

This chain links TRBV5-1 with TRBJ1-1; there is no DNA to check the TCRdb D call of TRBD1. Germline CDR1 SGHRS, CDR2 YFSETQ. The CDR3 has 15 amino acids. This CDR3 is CASSLRPGWAAEAFF.

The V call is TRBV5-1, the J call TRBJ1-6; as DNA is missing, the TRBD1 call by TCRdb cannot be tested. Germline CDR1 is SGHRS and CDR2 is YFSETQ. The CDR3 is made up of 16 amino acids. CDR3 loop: CASSYSSTGGNSPLHF. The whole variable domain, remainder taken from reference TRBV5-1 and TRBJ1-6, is KAGVTQTPRYLIKTRGQQVTLSCSPISGHRSVSWYQQTPGQGLQFLFEYFSETQRNKGNFPGRFSGRQFSNSRSEMNVSTLELGDSALYLCASSYSSTGGNSPLHFGNGTRLTVT.

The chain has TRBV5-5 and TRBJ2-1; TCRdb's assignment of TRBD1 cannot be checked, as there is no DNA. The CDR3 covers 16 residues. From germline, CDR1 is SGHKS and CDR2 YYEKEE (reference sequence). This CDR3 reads CASSRRTGARYNEQFF.

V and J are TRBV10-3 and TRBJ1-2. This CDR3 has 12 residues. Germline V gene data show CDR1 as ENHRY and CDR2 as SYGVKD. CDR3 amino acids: CAISDGSYGYTF.

The CDR3: CAIRPRGGGGSYNEQFF. The V call is TRBV10-3, the J call TRBJ2-1; the D call from TCRdb, TRBD1, cannot be confirmed without DNA. Germline CDR1 reads ENHRY; CDR2 reads SYGVKD. The CDR3 is 17 amino acids.

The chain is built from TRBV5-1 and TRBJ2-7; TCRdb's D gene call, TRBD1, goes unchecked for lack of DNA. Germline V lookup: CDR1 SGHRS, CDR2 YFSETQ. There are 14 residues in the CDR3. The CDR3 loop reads CASSAGGAIYEQYF.

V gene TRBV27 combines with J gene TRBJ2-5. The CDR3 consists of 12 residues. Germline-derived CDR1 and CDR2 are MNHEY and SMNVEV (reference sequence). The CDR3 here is CASRSIKETQYF.

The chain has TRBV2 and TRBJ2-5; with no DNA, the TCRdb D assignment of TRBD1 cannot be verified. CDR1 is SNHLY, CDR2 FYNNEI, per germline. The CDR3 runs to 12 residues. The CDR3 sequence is CASRSTGQTQYF.

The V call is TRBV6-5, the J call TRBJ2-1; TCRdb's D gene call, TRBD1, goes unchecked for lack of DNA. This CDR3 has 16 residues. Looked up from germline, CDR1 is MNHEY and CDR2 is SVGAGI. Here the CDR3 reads CASSYRSGTGDHEQFF.

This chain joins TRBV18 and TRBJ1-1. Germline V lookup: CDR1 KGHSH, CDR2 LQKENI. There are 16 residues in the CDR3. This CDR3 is CASSPTTGNMNTEAFF.

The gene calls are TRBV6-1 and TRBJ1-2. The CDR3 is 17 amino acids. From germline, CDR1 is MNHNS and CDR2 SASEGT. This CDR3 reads CASSPVAAAFSGDGYTF.

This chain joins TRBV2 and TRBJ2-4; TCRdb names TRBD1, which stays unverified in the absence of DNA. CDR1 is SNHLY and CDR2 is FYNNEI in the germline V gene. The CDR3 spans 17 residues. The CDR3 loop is CASSRWRGTGVENIQYF.

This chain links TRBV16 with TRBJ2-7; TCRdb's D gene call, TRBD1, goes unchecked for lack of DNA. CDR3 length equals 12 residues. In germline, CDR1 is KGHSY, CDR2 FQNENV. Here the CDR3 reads CASSRGGYEQYF.